The present entry profiles one TCR beta chain with its context. Its antigen is still unknown. Base qualities are not recorded, but no much larger clone differs from it by a single base. This record comes from a study of a mutant IDH1 vaccine in newly diagnosed glioma (dated by TCRdb to the early 2020s). Some background on the complete study: Patients were given eight vaccinations, in weeks 1, 3, 5, 7, 11, 15, 19 and 23, which matched visits V03 through V10. Vaccination began 4-6 weeks after radiotherapy alone, or alongside temozolomide cycles in the chemotherapy-containing groups. Of the approximately 33 patients who were treated, around 60% were male and approximately 38% were female, and the mean age was about 37 years. Before enrollment, patients had received standard therapy of radiotherapy alone, temozolomide alone, or radiochemotherapy with temozolomide; most received the combination. Peripheral blood was drawn at six visits: V03 (baseline), V05, V07, V10, V12 and V13. Longitudinal TCRB deep sequencing was performed for roughly 24 treated patients wherever samples were available for exploratory analyses.

The intended sense of this specimen's time point label: week 5, during vaccination. Each vaccine dose was 300 ug of a 20-mer mutant IDH1 peptide in Montanide, given subcutaneously with topical imiquimod. The donors had newly diagnosed IDH1-mutant astrocytomas of WHO grade 3 or 4 that showed loss of nuclear ATRX. The samples were drawn from NOA16, a multicentre, single-arm, open-label phase I trial in Germany that tested a mutant IDH1 peptide vaccine in humans for the first time. The DNeasy Blood and Tissue Kit was used to extract genomic DNA from EDTA blood for TCRB sequencing. The library was prepared using the immunoSEQ multiplex PCR assay. Following the manufacturer's protocol, the hsTCRB Kit was used to amplify rearranged TCR beta chain sequences. TCRB libraries were sequenced on an Illumina MiSeq. The published analysis was carried out like this. The kit vendor's proprietary platform handled demultiplexing, trimming and gene mapping. TCRdb obtained this table from immuneACCESS and retained in-frame rearrangements with V and J assigned. These tables miss some clones; where compared with another copy, unresolved V genes account for less than half of the shortfall, and the remainder is unexplained. That table furnishes V, J and clone size, whereas the DNA furnished D and trimming. This sample lists about 38,000 clones; around 82% were detected once. Together, the top ten hold around 5.2% of the sample.

What the research found in general, with its limitations: Availability determined which PBMC samples were chosen for TCRB deep sequencing. The authors noted that analyses of patient blood samples could not be reproduced because of sample limitations. Changes in the top peripheral T cell clonotypes picked up by TCRB sequencing did not appear to be linked to pseudoprogression. Immune responses induced by the vaccine were seen in 90% to 95% of patients across multiple MHC alleles.

The germline V gene sets CDR1 to SGDLS and CDR2 to YYNGEE. There are 15 amino acids in the CDR3, from cysteine to phenylalanine inclusive. Left in the record is the CDR3 DNA by itself, 45 bases read in frame from the first base. The trim is 0 bases for V and 3 bases for J, with a gap of 13 bases between the germline ends. In this chain, TRBV9 is recombined with TRBJ2-7; the D segment may tentatively be TRBD1 or TRBD2, each giving 5 matched bases. The specimen comprised PBMCs, sampled from a glioma patient whose treatment included an IDH1 peptide vaccine. The sequence was collected from a man in his forties with glioma. The sequenced DNA is TGTGCCAGCAGCGTAGACACGGGGCCTTACTACGAGCAGTACTTC. This yields the protein CASSVDTGPYYEQYF.